A single sample is the source of the 10 T cell receptor beta chains below, sequenced in a study of blood T cell repertoires in COVID-19. Sequenced by immunoSEQ multiplex PCR; TCRdb stores in-frame clones only, minus some. The sample consists of about 170,000 clones, over 65% of them appearing once. Sample: PBMCs or T cells enriched from blood (not recorded which). The receptors shown here come from a woman aged 45-65 years who had recovered from COVID-19.

V and J are TRBV6-6 and TRBJ2-7; 8 positions match TRBD1. This CDR3 has 14 residues. With 4 bases clipped from V and 4 bases from J, the junction kept 6 bases outside the gene matches. The V gene's germline CDR1 is MNHNY and CDR2 SVGAGI (reference sequence). The CDR3 reads CASSSRDRGYEQYV. The CDR3, as DNA: TGTGCCAGCAGTTCCCGAGACAGGGGTTACGAGCAGTACGTC.

This clone was found a few times. The CDR3 nucleotides are TGTGCCAGCAGCCAATCTCCGCCAGGGGTCCTAACCTACGAGCAGTACGTC. Its protein product is CASSQSPPGVLTYEQYV. The V gene is TRBV28, the J gene TRBJ2-7; possibly TRBD1 for D (6 bases). The CDR3 contains 17 residues. Per the germline V gene, CDR1 is MDHEN and CDR2 is SYDVKM. The V and J ends lost 6 bases and 2 bases respectively, with 23 bases between them.

The J gene is TRBJ2-3, the V gene TRBV3-1 (or the pseudogene TRBV3-2); TRBD2 agrees at 13 bases. J gave up 8 bases and V 1 base, and 9 bases lay outside the gene matches. The CDR3 has 17 amino acids. CDR1 is LGHDT and CDR2 is YNNKEL in the germline V gene (reference sequence). The CDR3 is CASSQGHTSGGAGTQYF. In DNA, the CDR3 is TGTGCCAGCAGCCAAGGGCACACTAGCGGGGGGGCTGGTACGCAGTATTTT.

This clone occurred once. The chain recombines TRBV18 with TRBJ1-2; D gene ambiguous. The CDR3 extends over 12 amino acids. V dropped 2 bases and J dropped 4 bases, with 5 bases sitting between them. The V gene's germline CDR1 is KGHSH and CDR2 LQKENI. The CDR3 loop is CASSPTVYGYTF. Here the CDR3 DNA reads TGTGCCAGCTCACCAACAGTCTATGGCTACACCTTC.

This clone showed up just a few times. This chain connects TRBV7-9 to TRBJ1-4; D unclear. From germline, CDR1 is SEHNR and CDR2 FQNEAQ (reference sequence). CDR3 size: 13 residues. Between the trimmed V and J ends, which lost 6 bases and 2 bases, there was a span of 7 bases. CDR3 DNA: TGTGCCAGCAGTGGGCTGACTAATGAAAAACTGTTTTTT. Its translation is CASSGLTNEKLFF.

V and J are TRBV28 and TRBJ2-5; possible D gene TRBD2, 6 bases. Germline values: CDR1 MDHEN, CDR2 SYDVKM. This CDR3 has 11 residues. CDR3 in amino acids: CAGGGRETQYF. In DNA form, the CDR3 reads TGTGCGGGAGGAGGGCGAGAGACCCAGTACTTC.

The chain combines TRBV10-3 with TRBJ2-2, with 7 positions matching TRBD2. The CDR3 is made up of 13 amino acids. Germline V gene lookup returns CDR1 ENHRY and CDR2 SYGVKD. Trimming removed 6 bases from V and 6 bases from J; junction bases left unmatched: 4. The CDR3 region has the DNA TGTGCCATCAGCCAAGCGGGGCCCGGGGAGCTGTTTTTT. This encodes CAISQAGPGELFF.

The V gene is TRBV30, the J gene TRBJ1-6, with D possibly TRBD1 on 5 matching bases. The ends were cut back, 0 bases at V and 5 bases at J, with 14 bases in the middle. CDR1 is GTSNPN and CDR2 is SVGIG in the germline V gene (reference sequence). The CDR3 is 16 residues long. The CDR3 DNA sequence: TGTGCCTGGAGTGTCGCCGGGGGGTTCAATAATTCACCCCTCCACTTT. It translates to CAWSVAGGFNNSPLHF.

The chain combines TRBV28 with TRBJ2-1; 9 nucleotides line up with TRBD2. CDR1 is MDHEN, CDR2 SYDVKM, per germline. This CDR3 is 17 amino acids long. Trimming at V came to 3 bases and at J to 5 bases, leaving 11 bases not matched to a gene. The CDR3 here is CASSLVFGRGGHNEQFF. The CDR3 DNA sequence: TGTGCCAGCAGTTTGGTTTTCGGGCGGGGGGGACACAATGAGCAGTTCTTC.

The chain recombines TRBV19 with TRBJ1-2, with D maybe TRBD1 (5 bases). This CDR3 has 13 residues. Trimming stripped 3 bases from V and 5 bases from J, with 10 bases between. Germline values: CDR1 LNHDA, CDR2 SQIVND (reference sequence). CDR3 protein: CASSIAGSYGYTF. As DNA, the CDR3 is TGTGCCAGTAGTATCGCAGGGTCATATGGCTACACCTTC.